The sequence of this T cell receptor (beta chain) was determined in a study of shared clonotypes between healthy human individuals. Assay used: immunoSEQ multiplex PCR; TCRdb lists only in-frame clones, some missing. This sample has about 1.1 million clones, with 75% to 80% found just once. Donors, without exception, were Caucasian adults residing in Nashville, Tennessee. The germline V gene has CDR1 SGHRS and CDR2 YFSETQ. V was pared by 2 bases and J by 2 bases, with 14 bases between. CDR3 size: 15 residues. The receptor's source is a man aged 18 to 30 in good health. Some clones in this sample may be carry-over from other donors' samples. V is TRBV5-1 and J is TRBJ2-7; the D gene is possibly TRBD1 (6 bases). Sequenced sample: memory CD4+ T cells from PBMCs. As to subset: CD45RA-negative fraction. The CDR3 DNA sequence: TGCGCCAGCAGCTTTCGCAGGGGCTCTCCCTACGAGCAGTACTTC. Protein product: CASSFRRGSPYEQYF.